These 25 T cell receptor beta chains share one sample of origin, sequenced in a study of blood T cells in healthy people across ages. With a J-beta primer mix and a sample-barcoded 5' primer, a second PCR ran roughly 6 to 11 cycles. TCRdb reprocessed the 5' RACE reads via MiXCR and lists one record per CDR3 protein. The sample carries some 800,000 distinct CDR3 sequences, approximately 25% recorded once. The same data also went into a second study, on T cells of mothers and their children.

The sample consisted of blood. All receptors come from a boy younger than 18 in good health.

The chain recombines TRBV5-6 with TRBJ2-3; TRBD2 is a possible D gene (5 bases). CDR1 is SGHDT, CDR2 YYEEEE, per germline. The CDR3 loop spans 13 amino acids. Deletions cut 5 bases from V and 8 bases from J, with 15 bases between. CDR3 in amino acids: CASRGYAGGTQYF. The CDR3 DNA sequence: TGTGCCAGCAGGGGCTACGCGGGTGGTACGCAGTATTTT.

The chain has TRBV7-2 and TRBJ2-5; 13 bases map to TRBD2. This CDR3 comprises 18 residues. The trim removed 4 bases at V and 1 base at J, leaving 9 bases unmatched. Per the germline V gene, CDR1 is SGHTA and CDR2 is FQGNSA. The CDR3 spells CASSSGTSGEPVQETQYF. CDR3 coding DNA: TGTGCCAGCAGCTCCGGGACTAGCGGGGAACCAGTCCAAGAGACCCAGTACTTC.

The chain recombines TRBV3-1 with TRBJ2-7; possibly TRBD2 for D (6 bases). Trimming removed 5 bases at V and 2 bases at J, with 19 bases between. In germline, CDR1 is LGHDT, CDR2 YNNKEL (reference sequence). CDR3 size: 16 residues. DNA for the CDR3: TGTGCCAGCAGCGCCCGACTAGACTTAAAAACCTACGAGCAGTACTTC. This gives the protein CASSARLDLKTYEQYF.

V usage is TRBV29-1 and J usage is TRBJ2-4, with D uncertain. This CDR3 is built from 14 residues. Germline CDR1 reads SQVTM; CDR2 reads ANQGSEA. Trimming left V 5 bases short and J 2 bases short, with 13 bases between. CDR3 protein: CSVFGVTTKNIQYF. For the CDR3, the DNA is TGCAGCGTTTTCGGCGTGACAACCAAAAACATTCAGTACTTC.

The rearrangement links TRBV7-3 to TRBJ1-2; no firm D call. Between the trimmed V and J ends, which lost 5 bases and 6 bases, there was a span of 16 bases. Germline CDR1 reads SGHTA; CDR2 reads FQGTGA. There are 14 residues in the CDR3. This CDR3 reads CASSPIVGDDGYTF. The CDR3 DNA reads as TGTGCCAGCAGCCCAATTGTCGGGGATGATGGCTACACCTTC.

V is TRBV12-3 or TRBV12-4 and J is TRBJ2-4; D perhaps matches TRBD1 (5 bases). This CDR3 comprises 13 residues. V was trimmed by 6 bases and J by 11 bases, leaving 17 bases between them. CDR3 residues: CASSVDTARFQYF. The DNA of the CDR3 is TGTGCCAGCAGCGTGGACACTGCCCGTTTTCAGTACTTC.

V gene TRBV28 combines with J gene TRBJ2-7; a possible D gene is TRBD2 (6 bases). Germline V gene data show CDR1 as MDHEN and CDR2 as SYDVKM. The CDR3 is 13 amino acids. V lost 6 bases, J lost 0 bases, and 9 bases lay in between. The CDR3 reads CASRGLISYEQYF. Here the CDR3 DNA reads TGTGCCAGCAGGGGACTTATCTCCTACGAGCAGTACTTC.

This sequence joins TRBV5-5 and TRBJ2-7; D is unresolved. Trimming cost V 0 bases and J 0 bases, with 10 bases left between them. Germline CDR1 is SGHKS and CDR2 is YYEKEE (reference sequence). This CDR3 comprises 15 residues. The CDR3 region is CASSLVMDSSYEQYF. CDR3 DNA: TGTGCCAGCAGCTTGGTTATGGATAGCTCCTACGAGCAGTACTTC.

The table lists this clonotype with a few counts. The CDR3 is CASSPERVTYNEQFF. DNA for the CDR3: TGTGCCAGCAGCCCTGAGAGGGTTACCTACAATGAGCAGTTCTTC. The chain combines TRBV7-8 with TRBJ2-1; tentative D call: TRBD2 (5 bases). The length of the CDR3 is 15 residues. CDR1 and CDR2 (germline): SGHVS, FQNEAQ. Trimming took off 5 bases at V and 2 bases at J, with 13 bases between the two ends.

In this sample, this clonotype turned up a few times. This chain links TRBV4-1 with TRBJ2-7, with D uncertain. The V end was cut by 0 bases, the J end by 3 bases, with 12 bases between. The length of the CDR3 is 15 residues. In germline, CDR1 is MGHRA, CDR2 YSYEKL. CDR3 loop: CASSQDGNFFYEQYF. DNA of the CDR3: TGCGCCAGCAGCCAAGATGGTAATTTTTTCTACGAGCAGTACTTC.

The CDR3: CSARDLSGSLYEQFF. The CDR3 coding sequence is TGCAGTGCTAGAGATCTTAGCGGGTCACTGTATGAGCAGTTCTTC. The chain is built from TRBV20-1 and TRBJ2-1; 7 bases fit TRBD2. V was clipped by 0 bases and J by 8 bases; unmatched bases: 10. Germline V lookup: CDR1 DFQATT, CDR2 SNEGSKA (reference sequence). The CDR3 spans 15 residues.

This clonotype has only a few counts. This rearrangement joins TRBV11-2 to TRBJ2-7, with unresolved D. Germline V lookup: CDR1 SGHAT, CDR2 FQNNGV. The CDR3 has 13 amino acids. Trimming took 5 bases from V and 3 from J, leaving 11 bases between them. The CDR3: CASSRSRIYEQYF. CDR3 sequence (DNA): TGTGCCAGCAGCCGTAGTCGGATCTACGAGCAGTACTTC.

This clonotype was observed at least ten times. V is TRBV20-1 and J is TRBJ1-6; 7 bases map to TRBD1. Germline values: CDR1 DFQATT, CDR2 SNEGSKA (reference sequence). CDR3 size: 15 residues. The J segment lost 9 bases and the V segment lost 5 bases, leaving 13 bases of the junction unmatched. As DNA, the CDR3 is TGCAGTGCTGGAACAGGGGTAACGGAAAGTTCACCCCTCCACTTT. Translation gives CSAGTGVTESSPLHF.

In this sample, this clonotype turned up many times. The chain employs TRBV28 and TRBJ2-5; either TRBD1 or TRBD2 may supply D (5 bases each). This CDR3 region has 15 residues. V was pared by 6 bases and J by 2 bases, with 16 bases between. Germline CDR1 MDHEN, CDR2 SYDVKM. The CDR3: CASSSGARGQETQYF. CDR3 nucleotide sequence: TGTGCCAGCAGCTCCGGGGCACGGGGTCAAGAGACCCAGTACTTC.

This clonotype appeared a single time. V and J are TRBV2 and TRBJ1-2; D unclear. The V and J ends lost 8 bases and 8 bases respectively, with 12 bases between them. The length of the CDR3 is 11 residues. Germline V CDR1 and CDR2: SNHLY, FYNNEI. CDR3 sequence: CASARTGGYTF. The CDR3 DNA reads TGTGCCAGCGCCCGGACGGGAGGCTACACCTTC.

This chain uses TRBV29-1 with TRBJ1-1; D might be TRBD1 (5 bases). V lost 7 bases, J lost 1 base, and 13 bases lay in between. CDR3 length: 13 residues. From germline, CDR1 is SQVTM and CDR2 ANQGSEA. Here the CDR3 reads CSGGGSRNTEAFF. The CDR3 DNA is TGCAGCGGCGGGGGATCCAGGAACACTGAAGCTTTCTTT.

This clonotype has a handful of counts. The chain has TRBV29-1 and TRBJ2-5, with 10 bases that match TRBD2. The J call may be wrong; the DNA end is better matched by TRBJ2-7. The CDR3 length is 13 residues. CDR1 is SQVTM, CDR2 ANQGSEA, per germline. CDR3 region: CSAISGGAYEQYF. The CDR3 DNA reads as TGCAGCGCCATCAGCGGGGGGGCATACGAGCAGTACTTC.

The V and J genes are TRBV29-1 and TRBJ1-1; D unclear. The CDR3 totals 9 residues. Germline V gene sequence: CDR1 SQVTM, CDR2 ANQGSEA. This CDR3 is CSAGVEAFF. The CDR3, as DNA: TGCAGTGCAGGAGTGGAAGCTTTCTTT.

This clonotype showed up just a few times. This sequence joins TRBV29-1 and TRBJ2-3; D unresolved. The ends were cut back, 0 bases at V and 5 bases at J, with 9 bases in the middle. CDR3 length: 13 residues. Germline V gene data show CDR1 as SQVTM and CDR2 as ANQGSEA. CDR3 DNA sequence: TGCAGCGTTGAAGATGCCGTGGGAGATACGCAGTATTTT. It specifies CSVEDAVGDTQYF.

This clonotype was detected many times. The chain has TRBV20-1 and TRBJ1-1; D gene uncertain. V lost 6 bases, J lost 1 base, and 9 bases lay in between. CDR1 is DFQATT, CDR2 SNEGSKA, per germline (reference sequence). The CDR3 length is 12 residues. The CDR3 nucleotides are TGCAGTGCCCTCCGGGGGAACACTGAAGCTTTCTTT. This encodes CSALRGNTEAFF.

This clonotype was detected a few times. The chain has TRBV5-1 and TRBJ1-1; 7 bases map to TRBD1. Trimming cost V 4 bases and J 1 base; bases outside gene matches: 7. Germline-derived CDR1 and CDR2 are SGHRS and YFSETQ. CDR3 size: 15 residues. CDR3 amino acids: CASSPGRQGNTEAFF. The CDR3 DNA sequence: TGCGCCAGCAGCCCGGGAAGACAGGGGAACACTGAAGCTTTCTTT.

As concerns this clonotype: At one end the junction does not follow the germline gene, possibly because of a read error. V gene TRBV11-2 combines with J gene TRBJ2-1; 7 nucleotides match TRBD1. From germline, CDR1 is SGHAT and CDR2 FQNNGV. The CDR3 sequence is 16 residues long. The CDR3 nucleotides are TGTGCCTGCAGCTCCCGACAGGGACAAAGGTACGATGAGCAGTTCTTC. Protein: CACSSRQGQRYDEQFF. Complete variable domain (other parts from reference TRBV11-2 and TRBJ2-1): EAGVAQSPRYKIIEKRQSVAFWCNPISGHATLYWYQQILGQGPKLLIQFQNNGVVDDSQLPKDRFSAERLKGVDSTLKIQPAKLEDSAVYLCACSSRQGQRYDEQFFGPGTRLTVL.

V and J are TRBV7-9 and TRBJ1-4, with 8 bases identical to TRBD1. From germline, CDR1 is SEHNR and CDR2 FQNEAQ (reference sequence). This CDR3 contains 14 residues. V lost 5 bases to trimming and J lost 7 bases; unmatched junction nucleotides: 6. This CDR3 reads CASSHQGAFEKLFF. CDR3 sequence (DNA): TGTGCCAGCAGCCATCAGGGGGCCTTTGAAAAACTGTTTTTT.

The chain combines TRBV7-2 with TRBJ2-5, with TRBD2 matching over 7 bases. The tail of the sequence fits TRBJ2-7 better, so the J call may be wrong. Germline CDR1 reads SGHTA; CDR2 reads FQGNSA. The CDR3 is 15 amino acids. In DNA form, the CDR3 reads TGTGCCAGCAGCTTAGCCCCAGCCGGGAGGTACGAGCAGTACTTC. Translated, it gives CASSLAPAGRYEQYF.

In DNA, the CDR3 is TGTGCCAGCAGCTTAGGGATGGATGGCTACGAGCAGTACTTC. It encodes CASSLGMDGYEQYF. The gene calls are TRBV7-2 and TRBJ2-7; D gene unclear. This CDR3 has 14 residues. V dropped 1 base and J dropped 3 bases, with 10 bases sitting between them. Germline CDR1 SGHTA, CDR2 FQGNSA.